The text below deals with one T cell receptor (beta chain). The data originate from a study of control samples from healthy donors and cancer patients. Germline-derived CDR1 and CDR2 are MNHNS and SASEGT. Trimming took 0 bases from V and 6 from J; bases not matched to a gene: 10. This CDR3 contains 18 residues. Generated by immunoSEQ multiplex PCR, the TCRdb table keeps only in-frame clones and is missing some. Among roughly 130,000 clones listed, approximately 91% were seen once. The sequenced material came from blood. This TCR came from a man in his fifties in good health. The V call is TRBV6-1, the J call TRBJ1-5; 11 bases line up with TRBD1. As DNA, the CDR3 is TGTGCCAGCAGTGAAGCGCTTCGGGGGACAGGGGGGCTTCAGCCCCAGCATTTT. It specifies CASSEALRGTGGLQPQHF.